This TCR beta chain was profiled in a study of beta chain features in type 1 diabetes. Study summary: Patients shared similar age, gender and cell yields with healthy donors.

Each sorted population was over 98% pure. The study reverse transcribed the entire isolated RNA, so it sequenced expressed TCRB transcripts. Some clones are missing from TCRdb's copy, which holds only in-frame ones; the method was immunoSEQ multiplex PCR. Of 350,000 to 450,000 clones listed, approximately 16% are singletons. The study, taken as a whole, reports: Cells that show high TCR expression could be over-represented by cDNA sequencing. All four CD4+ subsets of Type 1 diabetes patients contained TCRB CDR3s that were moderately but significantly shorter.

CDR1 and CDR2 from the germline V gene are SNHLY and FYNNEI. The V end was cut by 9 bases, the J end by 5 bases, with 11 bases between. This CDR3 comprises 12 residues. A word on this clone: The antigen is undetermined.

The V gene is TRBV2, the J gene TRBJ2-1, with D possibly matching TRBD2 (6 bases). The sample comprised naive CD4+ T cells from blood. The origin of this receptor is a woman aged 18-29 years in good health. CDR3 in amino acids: CARVLADNEQFF. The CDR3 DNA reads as TGTGCCAGAGTATTAGCGGACAATGAGCAGTTCTTC.